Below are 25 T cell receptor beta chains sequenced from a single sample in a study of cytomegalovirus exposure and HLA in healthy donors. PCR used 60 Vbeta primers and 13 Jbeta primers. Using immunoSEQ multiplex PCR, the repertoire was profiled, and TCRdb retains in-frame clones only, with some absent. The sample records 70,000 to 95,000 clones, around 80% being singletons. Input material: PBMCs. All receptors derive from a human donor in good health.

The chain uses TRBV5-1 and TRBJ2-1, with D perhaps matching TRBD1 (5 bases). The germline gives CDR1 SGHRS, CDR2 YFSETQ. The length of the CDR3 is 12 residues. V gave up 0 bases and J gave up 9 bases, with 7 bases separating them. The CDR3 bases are TGCGCCAGCAGCTTGGTGGGGCCTGAGCAGTTCTTC. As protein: CASSLVGPEQFF.

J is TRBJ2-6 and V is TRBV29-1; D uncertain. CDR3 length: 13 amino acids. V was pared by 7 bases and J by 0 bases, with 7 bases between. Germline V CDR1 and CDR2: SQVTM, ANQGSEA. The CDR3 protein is CSAFSSGANVLTF. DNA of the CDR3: TGCAGCGCTTTTAGCTCTGGGGCCAACGTCCTGACTTTC.

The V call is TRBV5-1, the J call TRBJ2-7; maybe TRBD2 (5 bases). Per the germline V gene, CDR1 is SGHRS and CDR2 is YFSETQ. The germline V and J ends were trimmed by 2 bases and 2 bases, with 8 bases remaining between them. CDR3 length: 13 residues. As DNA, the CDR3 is TGCGCCAGCAGCTTAGCGGAACCCTACGAGCAGTACTTC. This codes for CASSLAEPYEQYF.

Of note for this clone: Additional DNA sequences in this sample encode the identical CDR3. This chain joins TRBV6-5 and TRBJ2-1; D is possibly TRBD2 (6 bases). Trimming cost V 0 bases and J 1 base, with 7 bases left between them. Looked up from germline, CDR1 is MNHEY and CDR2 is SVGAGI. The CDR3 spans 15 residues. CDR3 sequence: CASSYSGGSYNEQFF. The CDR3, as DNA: TGTGCCAGCAGTTACTCCGGGGGATCCTACAATGAGCAGTTCTTC.

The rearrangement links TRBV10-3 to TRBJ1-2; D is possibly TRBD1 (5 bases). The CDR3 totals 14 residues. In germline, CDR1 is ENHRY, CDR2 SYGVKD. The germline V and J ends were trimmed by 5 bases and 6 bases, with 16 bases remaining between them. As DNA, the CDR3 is TGTGCCATCAGTAACCCCGCCAGGGTTAATGGCTACACCTTC. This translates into CAISNPARVNGYTF.

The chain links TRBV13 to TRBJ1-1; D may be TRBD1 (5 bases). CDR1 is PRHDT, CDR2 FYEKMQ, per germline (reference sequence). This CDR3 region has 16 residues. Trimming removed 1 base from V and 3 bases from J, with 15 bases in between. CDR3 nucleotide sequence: TGTGCCAGCAGCTTAGAGGAAGGTAGGGGTGACACTGAAGCTTTCTTT. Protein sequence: CASSLEEGRGDTEAFF.

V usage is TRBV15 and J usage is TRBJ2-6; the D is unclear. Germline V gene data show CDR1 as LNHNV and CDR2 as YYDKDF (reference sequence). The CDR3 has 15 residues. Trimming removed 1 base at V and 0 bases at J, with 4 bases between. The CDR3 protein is CATSRAGSGANVLTF. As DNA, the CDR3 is TGTGCCACCAGCAGAGCGGGCTCTGGGGCCAACGTCCTGACTTTC.

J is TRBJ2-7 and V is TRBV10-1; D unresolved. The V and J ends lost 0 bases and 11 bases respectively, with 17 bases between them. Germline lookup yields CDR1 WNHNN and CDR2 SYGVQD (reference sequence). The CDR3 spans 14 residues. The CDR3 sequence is CASSESEGAEEEYF. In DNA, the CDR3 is TGCGCCAGCAGTGAGTCGGAAGGTGCAGAAGAGGAGTACTTC.

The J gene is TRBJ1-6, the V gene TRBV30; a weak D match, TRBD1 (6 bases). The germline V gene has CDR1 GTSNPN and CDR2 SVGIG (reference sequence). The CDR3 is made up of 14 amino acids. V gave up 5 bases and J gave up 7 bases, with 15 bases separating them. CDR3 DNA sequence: TGTGCCTGGCGGGGGGCAGGGTGGAATTCACCCCTCCACTTT. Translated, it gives CAWRGAGWNSPLHF.

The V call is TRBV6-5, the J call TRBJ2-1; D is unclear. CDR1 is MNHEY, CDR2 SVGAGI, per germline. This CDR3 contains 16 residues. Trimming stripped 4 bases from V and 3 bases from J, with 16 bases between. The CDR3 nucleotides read TGTGCCAGCAGTTCCATCGAGACTCTCCACTACAATGAGCAGTTCTTC. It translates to CASSSIETLHYNEQFF.

As DNA, the CDR3 is TGTGCCAGCAGCTTGTCGTCTTCCCCAGCCTACGAGCAGTACTTC. Protein product: CASSLSSSPAYEQYF. This rearrangement joins TRBV7-2 to TRBJ2-7; D ambiguous. V lost 3 bases, J lost 2 bases, and 14 bases lay in between. This CDR3 comprises 15 residues. Germline CDR1 reads SGHTA; CDR2 reads FQGNSA.

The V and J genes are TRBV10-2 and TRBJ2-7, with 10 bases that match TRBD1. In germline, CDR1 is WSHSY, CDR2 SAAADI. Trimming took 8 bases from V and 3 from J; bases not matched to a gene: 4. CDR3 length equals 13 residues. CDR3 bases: TGCGCCAGCCGGGGGGACAGGGGCTACGAGCAGTACTTC. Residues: CASRGDRGYEQYF.

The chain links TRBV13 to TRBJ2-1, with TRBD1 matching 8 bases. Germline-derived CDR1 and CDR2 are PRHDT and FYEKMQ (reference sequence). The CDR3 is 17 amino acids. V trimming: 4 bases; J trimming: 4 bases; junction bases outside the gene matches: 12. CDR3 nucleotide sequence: TGTGCCAGCAGCTCCACTGATGGGGACAGGTCATACAATGAGCAGTTCTTC. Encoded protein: CASSSTDGDRSYNEQFF. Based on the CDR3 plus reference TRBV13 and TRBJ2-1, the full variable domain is AAGVIQSPRHLIKEKRETATLKCYPIPRHDTVYWYQQGPGQDPQFLISFYEKMQSDKGSIPDRFSAQQFSDYHSELNMSSLELGDSALYFCASSSTDGDRSYNEQFFGPGTRLTVL.

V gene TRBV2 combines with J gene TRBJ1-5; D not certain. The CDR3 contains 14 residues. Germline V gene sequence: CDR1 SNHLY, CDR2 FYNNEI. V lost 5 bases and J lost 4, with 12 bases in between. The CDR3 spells CASSPGRSNQPQHF. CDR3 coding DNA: TGTGCCAGCAGTCCGGGAAGGTCGAATCAGCCCCAGCATTTT.

The CDR3 loop is CASSRSATNTGELFF. In DNA, the CDR3 is TGTGCCAGCTCCCGTTCAGCGACGAACACCGGGGAGCTGTTTTTT. The genes are TRBV18 and TRBJ2-2; D is unclear. The V gene lost 6 bases and the J gene lost 0 bases, with 11 bases spanning the gap. Germline assignment: CDR1 KGHSH and CDR2 LQKENI. The CDR3 is 15 residues long.

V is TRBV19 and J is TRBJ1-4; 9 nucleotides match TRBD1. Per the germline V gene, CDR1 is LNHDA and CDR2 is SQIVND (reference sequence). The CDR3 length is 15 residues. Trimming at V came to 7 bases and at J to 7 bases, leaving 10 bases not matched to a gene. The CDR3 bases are TGTGCCAGTACCTCCCTACAGGGGGCTGGTGAAAAACTGTTTTTT. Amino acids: CASTSLQGAGEKLFF.

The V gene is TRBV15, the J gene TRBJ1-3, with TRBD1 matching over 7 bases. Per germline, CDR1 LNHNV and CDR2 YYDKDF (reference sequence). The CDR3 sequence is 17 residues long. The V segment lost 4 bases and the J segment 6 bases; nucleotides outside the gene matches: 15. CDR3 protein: CATSTQGGRPAVNTIYF. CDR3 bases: TGTGCCACCAGCACACAAGGGGGCCGCCCGGCGGTAAACACCATATATTTT.

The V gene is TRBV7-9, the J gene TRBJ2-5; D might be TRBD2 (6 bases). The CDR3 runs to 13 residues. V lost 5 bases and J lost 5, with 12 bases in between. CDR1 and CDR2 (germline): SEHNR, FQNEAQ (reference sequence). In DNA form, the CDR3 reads TGTGCCAGCAGCCCCGAAGGGAGGGAGACCCAGTACTTC. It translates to CASSPEGRETQYF.

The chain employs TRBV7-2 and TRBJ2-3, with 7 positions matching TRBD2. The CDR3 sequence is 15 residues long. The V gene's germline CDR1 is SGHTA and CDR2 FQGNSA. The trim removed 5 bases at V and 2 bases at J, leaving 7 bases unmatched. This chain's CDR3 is CASSRGGGVTDTQYF. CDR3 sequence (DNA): TGTGCCAGCAGCCGCGGCGGGGGAGTCACAGATACGCAGTATTTT.

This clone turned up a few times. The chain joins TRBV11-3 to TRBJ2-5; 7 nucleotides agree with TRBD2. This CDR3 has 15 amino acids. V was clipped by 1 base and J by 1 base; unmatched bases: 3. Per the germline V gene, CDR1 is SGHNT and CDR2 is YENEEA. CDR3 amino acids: CASSLGGGLQETQYF. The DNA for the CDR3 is TGTGCCAGCAGCTTAGGCGGGGGTCTCCAAGAGACCCAGTACTTC.

CDR3 nucleotide sequence: TGTGCTAGTGGTTTGGGAACAGGGGGCCTCTTGGATGAAAAACTGTTTTTT. It yields the protein CASGLGTGGLLDEKLFF. V and J are TRBV12-5 and TRBJ1-4, with 9 bases fitting TRBD1. Germline CDR1 reads LGHNT; CDR2 reads FRNRAP. The trim removed 1 base at V and 6 bases at J, leaving 9 bases unmatched. This CDR3 is 17 amino acids long.

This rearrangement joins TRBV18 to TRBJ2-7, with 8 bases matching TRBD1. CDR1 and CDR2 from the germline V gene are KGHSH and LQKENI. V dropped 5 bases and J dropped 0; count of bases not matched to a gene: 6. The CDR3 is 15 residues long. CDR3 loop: CASSAGTGISYEQYF. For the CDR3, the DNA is TGTGCCAGCTCAGCCGGGACAGGCATCTCCTACGAGCAGTACTTC.

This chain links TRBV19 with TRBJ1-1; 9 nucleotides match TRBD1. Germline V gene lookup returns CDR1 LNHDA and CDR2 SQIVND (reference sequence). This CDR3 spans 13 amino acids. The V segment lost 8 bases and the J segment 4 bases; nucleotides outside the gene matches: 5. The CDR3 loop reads CASSGQGVTEAFF. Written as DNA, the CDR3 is TGTGCCAGTTCGGGACAGGGTGTCACTGAAGCTTTCTTT.

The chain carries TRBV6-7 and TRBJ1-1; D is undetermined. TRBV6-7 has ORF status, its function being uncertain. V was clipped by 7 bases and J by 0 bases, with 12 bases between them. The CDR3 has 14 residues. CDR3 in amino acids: CASNIQSLNTEAFF. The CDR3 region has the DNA TGTGCCAGCAATATACAAAGTTTGAACACTGAAGCTTTCTTT.

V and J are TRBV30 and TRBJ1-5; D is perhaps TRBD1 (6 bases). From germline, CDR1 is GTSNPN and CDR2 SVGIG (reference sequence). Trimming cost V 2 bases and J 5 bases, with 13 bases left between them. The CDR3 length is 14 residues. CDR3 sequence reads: CAWSTTGSDQPQHF. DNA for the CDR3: TGTGCCTGGAGTACAACAGGGTCCGATCAGCCCCAGCATTTT. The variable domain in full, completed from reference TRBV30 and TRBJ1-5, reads SQTIHQWPATLVQPVGSPLSLECTVEGTSNPNLYWYRQAAGRGLQLLFYSVGIGQISSEVPQNLSASRPQDRQFILSSKKLLLSDSGFYLCAWSTTGSDQPQHFGDGTRLSIL.